The 11 T cell receptor beta chains below all came from one sample that was sequenced in a study of blood T cells in healthy people across ages. A J-beta primer mix and a sample-barcoded 5' primer were used in a second PCR of roughly 7 to 12 cycles. One entry per CDR3 protein, called by TCRdb with MiXCR from the 5' RACE reads. Of about 1,500,000 distinct CDR3 sequences listed, approximately 28% are singletons. Sequencing was done on a sample of blood. Receptor source: a woman in her twenties or thirties in good health.

This clonotype was observed many times. The chain employs TRBV20-1 and TRBJ2-1; D is unresolved. This CDR3 contains 15 residues. From germline, CDR1 is DFQATT and CDR2 SNEGSKA (reference sequence). With 6 bases removed from V and 6 bases from J, the gap between germline ends came to 21 bases. The CDR3 loop is CSARRANPPRNEQFF. CDR3 in DNA: TGCAGTGCCCGCCGGGCGAACCCCCCCCGCAATGAGCAGTTCTTC.

In DNA, the CDR3 is TGCAGCGTTCGGAGGGGACAGGGAAACGAGCAGTTCTTC. Encoded protein: CSVRRGQGNEQFF. This chain uses TRBV29-1 with TRBJ2-1; 9 nucleotides line up with TRBD1. CDR3 length: 13 amino acids. The V gene end was trimmed by 5 bases and the J gene end by 10 bases; junction bases not matched to a gene: 9. CDR1 and CDR2 (germline): SQVTM, ANQGSEA.

The table lists this clonotype with many counts. The chain links TRBV20-1 to TRBJ2-7; tentatively, D is TRBD1 (5 bases). The germline V gene has CDR1 DFQATT and CDR2 SNEGSKA (reference sequence). The CDR3 covers 14 residues. V was pared by 5 bases and J by 9 bases, with 23 bases between. CDR3 bases: TGCAGTGCTCAAGCGACAGCTGAACTATGGGGGCAGTACTTC. Translated, it gives CSAQATAELWGQYF.

This clonotype was observed a handful of times. The V call is TRBV7-2, the J call TRBJ2-3; 15 bases agree with TRBD2. The CDR3 consists of 14 residues. V gave up 8 bases and J gave up 7 bases; unmatched junction bases: 4. Germline assignment: CDR1 SGHTA and CDR2 FQGNSA. The DNA for the CDR3 is TGTGCCAGCGGAGGACTAGCGGGGGGGAATACGCAGTATTTT. Protein: CASGGLAGGNTQYF.

This clonotype has just a few counts. This chain connects TRBV7-2 to TRBJ2-7; D remains ambiguous. The V gene's germline CDR1 is SGHTA and CDR2 FQGNSA. Trimming took 1 base from V and 3 from J, leaving 10 bases between them. The CDR3 is 14 amino acids. CDR3 sequence reads: CASSLGPTIYEQYF. The CDR3 DNA follows: TGTGCCAGCAGCTTAGGACCCACGATCTACGAGCAGTACTTC.

The CDR3 sequence: CASKGDRTNTGELFF. CDR3 coding DNA: TGCGCCAGCAAGGGTGACAGGACAAACACCGGGGAGCTGTTTTTT. The V call is TRBV5-1, the J call TRBJ2-2; a weak D match, TRBD1 (6 bases). Germline lookup yields CDR1 SGHRS and CDR2 YFSETQ. This CDR3 is built from 15 residues. Trimming took off 6 bases at V and 2 bases at J, with 14 bases between the two ends.

This chain links TRBV5-5 with TRBJ2-5, with D possibly called TRBD1 or TRBD2 (5 bases each). Germline assignment: CDR1 SGHKS and CDR2 YYEKEE (reference sequence). The germline V and J ends were trimmed by 4 bases and 5 bases, with 12 bases remaining between them. This CDR3 has 13 residues. CDR3 protein: CASSTGPEETQYF. The DNA for the CDR3 is TGTGCCAGCAGCACGGGACCCGAGGAGACCCAGTACTTC.

The CDR3 DNA follows: TGTGCCAGCACCGAAGGTGGGGGAGGAGACTATGGCTACACCTTC. Encoded protein: CASTEGGGGDYGYTF. This chain links TRBV6-2 or TRBV6-3 with TRBJ1-2; TRBD1 is a possible D gene (5 bases). Deletions cut 7 bases from V and 3 bases from J, with 18 bases between. The CDR3 totals 15 residues. Germline V lookup: CDR1 MNHEY, CDR2 SVGEGT.

The rearrangement joins TRBV5-1 to TRBJ2-5; 13 nucleotides align to TRBD2. Germline V lookup: CDR1 SGHRS, CDR2 YFSETQ. The CDR3 is made up of 16 amino acids. The V segment lost 4 bases and the J segment 5 bases; nucleotides outside the gene matches: 8. In DNA form, the CDR3 reads TGCGCCAGCAGCAAGGGGACTAGCGGGATTGGGGAGACCCAGTACTTC. Its translation is CASSKGTSGIGETQYF.

With respect to this clonotype: Possible read error: a much larger clone is one base away. V gene TRBV20-1 combines with J gene TRBJ2-1, with D perhaps given as TRBD1 or TRBD2 (5 bases each). This CDR3 comprises 12 residues. CDR1 and CDR2 (germline): DFQATT, SNEGSKA (reference sequence). The CDR3 region has the DNA TGCAGGGCTGGTGGGGGTCCTAATGAGCAGTTCTTC. Translating it yields CRAGGGPNEQFF.

This clonotype was recorded at least ten times. The chain recombines TRBV20-1 with TRBJ2-5; 8 nucleotides match TRBD1. V shed 6 bases and J 4 bases; nucleotides not matched to a gene: 4. The germline CDR1 and CDR2 sequences are DFQATT and SNEGSKA (reference sequence). The CDR3 length is 12 residues. As DNA, the CDR3 is TGCAGTGCCACAGACAGGGGAGAGACCCAGTACTTC. Its translation: CSATDRGETQYF.